This T cell receptor beta chain comes out of a study of Ad26.COV2.S vaccination and SARS-CoV-2 variants. Study in general: Once, or twice with 56 days between doses, Ad26.COV2.S was given intramuscularly.

Treatment meaning: roughly 19 received Ad26.COV2.S at low or high dose, single or two shots; about 5 received placebo; per-sample allocation not given. Day 63 after the first vaccine or placebo injection was the time point for sampling. Here immunoSEQ multiplex PCR was the method, and the copy in TCRdb shows in-frame clones only, minus some. The profile covers approximately 350,000 clones, with roughly four fifths appearing a single time and just under 7.5% taken by the ten largest. Germline CDR1 SGHRS, CDR2 YFSETQ. CDR3 length: 15 amino acids. The ends lost 0 bases at V and 4 bases at J; junction bases unmatched: 6. This clone appeared a few times.

V usage is TRBV5-1 and J usage is TRBJ1-2; 7 bases are shared with TRBD1. This receptor was obtained from a person between 18 and 65 years old who received the Ad26.COV2.S COVID-19 vaccine or a placebo. The source was peripheral blood, collected in a trial of Ad26.COV2.S vaccine versus placebo. The CDR3 sequence is CASSLDRGGSYGYTF. The CDR3 nucleotides read TGCGCCAGCAGCTTGGACAGGGGTGGGAGCTATGGCTACACCTTC.